This T cell receptor beta chain originates from a study of shared clonotypes between healthy human individuals. This clone was found a few times. CDR3 length: 14 amino acids. The junction had 12 bases not matched to a gene; V was cut back by 10 bases and J by 4 bases. CDR1 and CDR2 (germline): SGDLS, YYNGEE. Genomic DNA from each subset was divided evenly over several immunoSEQ plates. TCRdb keeps only in-frame clones here, not all; method: immunoSEQ multiplex PCR. The profile shows about 330,000 clones, around 86% of them singletons. The chain couples TRBV9 to TRBJ1-2; TRBD1 matches 8 bases. This receptor was obtained from a man younger than 30 in good health. Source material: memory CD8+ T cells sorted from blood. Documented subset: CD45RO+ cells pooled with CCR7-negative TemRA cells. The CDR3 nucleotides read TGTGCCTCACAACCCGGGACAGGAGCCTATGGCTACACCTTC. This codes for CASQPGTGAYGYTF.